Listed below are T cell receptor beta chains from one sample, sequenced in a study of molecular identifiers for immune sequencing clone quantification. Each CDR3 protein gets one entry after TCRdb re-called the PCR reads with MiXCR. The repertoire holds just over 40,000 distinct CDR3 sequences, with under 20% as singletons. Sequenced: naive CD8+ T cells from blood, with Jurkat cell RNA spiked in. The receptors were sampled from a human donor in good health. Some libraries in this study had Jurkat cell RNA spiked in. Both conserved end residues are part of each CDR3. The order of the fields is clone size, V gene, D gene, J gene, CDR3 DNA, CDR3 protein. A D gene is named only where the DNA matches it firmly. Clone size is given for some rows only: seen once, a few or many times, or a class if the clone is expanded.

abundance: few; v_gene: TRBV27; d_gene: .; j_gene: TRBJ1-2; CDR3nt: TGTGCCTACTGCCGGGACCAGGGTATTCGGGGCTACACCTTC; CDR3aa: CAYCRDQGIRGYTF
abundance: many; v_gene: TRBV9; d_gene: .; j_gene: TRBJ2-7; CDR3nt: TGTGCCAGCAGCGTAGGACAGGCGACCTACGAGCAGTACTTC; CDR3aa: CASSVGQATYEQYF
abundance: many; v_gene: TRBV27; d_gene: .; j_gene: TRBJ2-1; CDR3nt: TGTGCCAGCAGTTTCTCCCCTGGGGGCAATGAGCAGTTCTTC; CDR3aa: CASSFSPGGNEQFF
abundance: many; v_gene: TRBV20-1; d_gene: .; j_gene: TRBJ2-7; CDR3nt: TGCAGTGCTGGAGGACAACCGACGATAGGTATTACGTACGAGCAGTACTTC; CDR3aa: CSAGGQPTIGITYEQYF
abundance: .; v_gene: TRBV7-2; d_gene: .; j_gene: TRBJ2-7; CDR3nt: TGTGCCAGCAGCTTAGGGCATGTTAGCTTCTACGAGCAGTACTTC; CDR3aa: CASSLGHVSFYEQYF
abundance: .; v_gene: TRBV28; d_gene: .; j_gene: TRBJ2-3; CDR3nt: TGTGCCAGCAGCCGCCACTTTGATACGCAGTATTTT; CDR3aa: CASSRHFDTQYF
abundance: few; v_gene: TRBV5-4; d_gene: TRBD1; j_gene: TRBJ1-1; CDR3nt: TGTGCCAGCAGCAGGACAGGGGCCACTGAAGCTTTCTTT; CDR3aa: CASSRTGATEAFF
abundance: .; v_gene: TRBV9; d_gene: .; j_gene: TRBJ1-2; CDR3nt: TGTGCCAGCAGCGTAGATGCGGGGCTGGGCTACACCTTC; CDR3aa: CASSVDAGLGYTF
abundance: many; v_gene: TRBV13; d_gene: .; j_gene: TRBJ2-7; CDR3nt: TGTGCCAGCAGCTTAGGTGTCCTTTCCTACGAGCAGTACTTC; CDR3aa: CASSLGVLSYEQYF
abundance: many; v_gene: TRBV4-1; d_gene: .; j_gene: TRBJ2-5; CDR3nt: TGCGCCAGCAGCCAATCCCTTAAGACGGACGTGGGGACCCAGTACTTC; CDR3aa: CASSQSLKTDVGTQYF
abundance: medium-sized; v_gene: TRBV4-3; d_gene: .; j_gene: TRBJ1-4; CDR3nt: TGCGCCAGCAGCCAGCGGGAGGCAGGAGGATGGGATGAAAAACTGTTTTTT; CDR3aa: CASSQREAGGWDEKLFF
abundance: many; v_gene: TRBV7-6; d_gene: .; j_gene: TRBJ2-2; CDR3nt: TGTGCCAGCAGCCCCGCAGGGGTTTCCACCGGGGAGCTGTTTTTT; CDR3aa: CASSPAGVSTGELFF
abundance: few; v_gene: TRBV27; d_gene: .; j_gene: TRBJ1-5; CDR3nt: TGTGCCAGCAGCCTTACAGGTACGGGCCAGCCCCAGCATTTT; CDR3aa: CASSLTGTGQPQHF
abundance: many; v_gene: TRBV9; d_gene: .; j_gene: TRBJ1-1; CDR3nt: TGTGCCAGCAGCGTAGATCAGGACACTGAAGCTTTCTTT; CDR3aa: CASSVDQDTEAFF
abundance: few; v_gene: TRBV4-1; d_gene: .; j_gene: TRBJ2-1; CDR3nt: TGCGCCAGCAGCCAACTTCCCTTAGATGAGCAGTTCTTC; CDR3aa: CASSQLPLDEQFF
abundance: many; v_gene: TRBV20-1; d_gene: .; j_gene: TRBJ2-7; CDR3nt: TGCAGTGCTCATAACCGGGACAAGAGCTCCTACGAGCAGTACTTC; CDR3aa: CSAHNRDKSSYEQYF
abundance: once; v_gene: TRBV5-1; d_gene: .; j_gene: TRBJ2-7; CDR3nt: TGCGCCAGCAGTCATGATCGCCCCTACGAGCAGTACTTC; CDR3aa: CASSHDRPYEQYF
abundance: many; v_gene: TRBV5-6; d_gene: .; j_gene: TRBJ2-7; CDR3nt: TGTGCCAGCAGCTTGGCTGGCGGGCCCTCCTACGAGCAGTACTTC; CDR3aa: CASSLAGGPSYEQYF
abundance: many; v_gene: TRBV29-1; d_gene: TRBD2; j_gene: TRBJ2-7; CDR3nt: TGCAGCGTTGAGGGCCTAGCGGGAGATTACGAGCAGTACTTC; CDR3aa: CSVEGLAGDYEQYF
abundance: .; v_gene: TRBV13; d_gene: .; j_gene: TRBJ1-2; CDR3nt: TGTGCCAGCAGCTTAGGAAGGAGATTAGCCACCTTC; CDR3aa: CASSLGRRLATF
abundance: once; v_gene: TRBV6-1; d_gene: TRBD1; j_gene: TRBJ1-2; CDR3nt: TGTGCCAGCACTCCCGGGACAGGGTACTATGGCTACACCTTC; CDR3aa: CASTPGTGYYGYTF
abundance: many; v_gene: TRBV7-6; d_gene: TRBD2; j_gene: TRBJ2-1; CDR3nt: TGTGCCAGCAGCTTAGGTTCAGGGGGTCTAGCGGGAGCAAAATACAATGAGCAGTTCTTC; CDR3aa: CASSLGSGGLAGAKYNEQFF
abundance: many; v_gene: TRBV6-5; d_gene: .; j_gene: TRBJ2-1; CDR3nt: TGTGCCAGCAGTTATAGGATCTCCTACAATGAGCAGTTCTTC; CDR3aa: CASSYRISYNEQFF
abundance: .; v_gene: TRBV6-2/TRBV6-3; d_gene: .; j_gene: TRBJ2-7; CDR3nt: TGTGCCAGCAGTTACCGCCGAGCCTACGAGCAGTACTTC; CDR3aa: CASSYRRAYEQYF
abundance: .; v_gene: TRBV28; d_gene: .; j_gene: TRBJ1-3; CDR3nt: TGTGCCAGCAGTTTCCCCTTGACTTCATTCTCTGGAAACACCATATATTTT; CDR3aa: CASSFPLTSFSGNTIYF
abundance: many; v_gene: TRBV28; d_gene: .; j_gene: TRBJ2-5; CDR3nt: TGTGCCAGCAGTTTAATTCTGGGGGGAACGTCACAAGAGACCCAGTACTTC; CDR3aa: CASSLILGGTSQETQYF
abundance: few; v_gene: TRBV12-3/TRBV12-4; d_gene: .; j_gene: TRBJ2-3; CDR3nt: TGTGCCAGCAGACCGGGACCTATCACAGATACGCAGTATTTT; CDR3aa: CASRPGPITDTQYF
abundance: many; v_gene: TRBV4-1; d_gene: .; j_gene: TRBJ2-7; CDR3nt: TGCGCCAGCAGCCAAGATGCGGCCGCCAAACTTTACGAGCAGTACTTC; CDR3aa: CASSQDAAAKLYEQYF
abundance: .; v_gene: TRBV27; d_gene: TRBD1; j_gene: TRBJ2-7; CDR3nt: TGTGCCAGCAGTCCCACCGGGACAGGGATCTCCTACGAGCAGTACTTC; CDR3aa: CASSPTGTGISYEQYF
abundance: .; v_gene: TRBV10-3; d_gene: .; j_gene: TRBJ2-2; CDR3nt: TGTGCCACCAAAGTCAGGGACCCAGAAAGCGCGAACACCGGGGAGCTGTTTTTT; CDR3aa: CATKVRDPESANTGELFF
abundance: .; v_gene: TRBV20-1; d_gene: .; j_gene: TRBJ2-5; CDR3nt: TGCAGTGCTAGAAAGGGACGGGGAGAGACCCAGTACTTC; CDR3aa: CSARKGRGETQYF
abundance: many; v_gene: TRBV6-6; d_gene: .; j_gene: TRBJ2-7; CDR3nt: TGTGCCAGCAGTTACTCGGGCGAAGGCTACGAGCAGTACTTC; CDR3aa: CASSYSGEGYEQYF
abundance: many; v_gene: TRBV5-1; d_gene: .; j_gene: TRBJ2-5; CDR3nt: TGCGCCAGCAGACGAACTAGTTGGGAGACCCAGTACTTC; CDR3aa: CASRRTSWETQYF
abundance: many; v_gene: TRBV4-3; d_gene: .; j_gene: TRBJ2-7; CDR3nt: TGCGCCAGCAGCCAAGAAACAGGGCAATACGAGCAGTACTTC; CDR3aa: CASSQETGQYEQYF
abundance: medium-sized; v_gene: TRBV20-1; d_gene: .; j_gene: TRBJ1-2; CDR3nt: TGCAGTGCTAGTGACAATAACTATGGCTACACCTTC; CDR3aa: CSASDNNYGYTF
abundance: many; v_gene: TRBV7-8; d_gene: .; j_gene: TRBJ2-1; CDR3nt: TGTGCCAGCAGCTTACGGGTAAGCGGAATCTACAATGAGCAGTTCTTC; CDR3aa: CASSLRVSGIYNEQFF
abundance: few; v_gene: TRBV7-8; d_gene: .; j_gene: TRBJ2-7; CDR3nt: TGTGCCAGCAGCTTATCAGTTGGGCTAGCTCCCTACGAGCAGTACTTC; CDR3aa: CASSLSVGLAPYEQYF
abundance: many; v_gene: TRBV7-2; d_gene: .; j_gene: TRBJ2-1; CDR3nt: TGTGCCAGCAGCTTGACAGAAGATGTATGGTTCTTC; CDR3aa: CASSLTEDVWFF
abundance: .; v_gene: TRBV2; d_gene: .; j_gene: TRBJ2-3; CDR3nt: TGTGCCAGCTGGACCGTTTTGGCAGATACGCAGTATTTT; CDR3aa: CASWTVLADTQYF
abundance: few; v_gene: TRBV7-9; d_gene: .; j_gene: TRBJ2-7; CDR3nt: TGTGCCAGCAGCTCCAGTACCGTCAAATACGAGCAGTACTTC; CDR3aa: CASSSSTVKYEQYF
abundance: many; v_gene: TRBV9; d_gene: TRBD2; j_gene: TRBJ2-1; CDR3nt: TGTGCCAGCACCCCTAGCGGGAGGGCCGGGTACAATGAGCAGTTCTTC; CDR3aa: CASTPSGRAGYNEQFF
abundance: .; v_gene: TRBV7-9; d_gene: .; j_gene: TRBJ2-5; CDR3nt: TGTGCCAGCAGCACGACAGTACAAGAGACCCAGTACTTC; CDR3aa: CASSTTVQETQYF
abundance: .; v_gene: TRBV18; d_gene: .; j_gene: TRBJ2-7; CDR3nt: TGTGCCAGCTTCCTCCGGGAGCAGAACGAGCAGTACTTC; CDR3aa: CASFLREQNEQYF
abundance: few; v_gene: TRBV3-1; d_gene: TRBD2; j_gene: TRBJ2-1; CDR3nt: TGTGCCAGCAGCCAAGGCAGCGGGGGAGCCTACAATGAGCAGTTCTTC; CDR3aa: CASSQGSGGAYNEQFF
abundance: .; v_gene: TRBV13; d_gene: .; j_gene: TRBJ2-1; CDR3nt: TGTGCCAGCCGTAGCGAGCGGGCCTACAATGAGCAGTTCTTC; CDR3aa: CASRSERAYNEQFF
abundance: .; v_gene: TRBV7-2; d_gene: .; j_gene: TRBJ2-7; CDR3nt: TGTGCCAGCAGCCCGGAGGGGGGGGATACCTACGAGCAGTACTTC; CDR3aa: CASSPEGGDTYEQYF
abundance: many; v_gene: TRBV5-6; d_gene: .; j_gene: TRBJ2-7; CDR3nt: TGTGCCAGCAGCTTATTGAGGGCCGAGCAGTACTTC; CDR3aa: CASSLLRAEQYF
abundance: .; v_gene: TRBV6-1; d_gene: TRBD2; j_gene: TRBJ2-1; CDR3nt: TGTGCCAGCACCAGGGACTACGCCGACAATGAGCAGTTCTTC; CDR3aa: CASTRDYADNEQFF
abundance: few; v_gene: TRBV7-9; d_gene: .; j_gene: TRBJ2-7; CDR3nt: TGTGCCAGCAGCTCCACCGGGGCGGACCCGGGTGAGCAGTACTTC; CDR3aa: CASSSTGADPGEQYF
abundance: few; v_gene: TRBV19; d_gene: .; j_gene: TRBJ2-1; CDR3nt: TGTGCCAGTAGTCACAAACCCAGCTCCTACAATGAGCAGTTCTTC; CDR3aa: CASSHKPSSYNEQFF
abundance: .; v_gene: TRBV5-5; d_gene: .; j_gene: TRBJ2-7; CDR3nt: TGTGCCAGCAGCCTGGCAGTTAGGGAGCAGTACTTC; CDR3aa: CASSLAVREQYF